The following is a TCR beta chain sequence with its context. Its antigen remains unidentified. The CDR3 is 12 amino acids. Trimming stripped 7 bases from V and 2 bases from J, with 9 bases between. CDR1 SGHTS and CDR2 YDEGEE come from the germline V gene. This record belongs to a study of cytomegalovirus exposure and HLA in healthy donors. The PCR employed 60 Vbeta primers together with 13 Jbeta primers. Clones were read by immunoSEQ multiplex PCR, and TCRdb kept only the in-frame ones, dropping some. This sample has 180,000 or so clones, with around 79% found just once. Study-wide findings and caveats: Within an earlier analysis, most TCR beta V segments proved productive either about 87% or about 30% of the time. Reports described diagnosis of cytomegalovirus status by the classifier as highly specific and sensitive. A missense DCLRE1C variant was associated with V- and J-gene trimming of TCR beta chains in a later analysis, and an independent cohort replicated the association.

Sequencing was carried out using PBMCs. The sequence derives from a man in his forties in good health and CMV-seropositive. The chain joins TRBV5-8 to TRBJ2-5; D not resolved. This CDR3 reads CASQAEQETQYF. CDR3 bases: TGTGCCAGCCAGGCAGAACAAGAGACCCAGTACTTC.